This T cell receptor beta chain was retrieved from a study of blood T cell repertoires in COVID-19. There are 14 residues in the CDR3. With V trimmed by 4 bases and J by 5 bases, 8 bases remained unmatched. Germline assignment: CDR1 SGHKS and CDR2 YYEKEE (reference sequence). TCRdb keeps only in-frame clones here, not all; method: immunoSEQ multiplex PCR. This table holds roughly 40,000 clones, over 70% found once. This TCR derives from a human donor in a cohort sampled during active COVID-19. Sequenced: peripheral blood. This chain connects TRBV5-5 to TRBJ2-7; 8 positions match TRBD1. In DNA form, the CDR3 reads TGTGCCAGCAGCCTAGGACAGGGAACCCACGAGCAGTACTTC. This translates into CASSLGQGTHEQYF.